These T cell receptor beta chains were read from a single sample in a study of identical twins. TCRdb analysed the 5' RACE reads with MiXCR anew, one entry per CDR3 protein. The table includes 1.5 million to 2 million distinct CDR3 sequences, about 31% detected once. The material sequenced was cord blood. Receptors were obtained from a newborn girl in good health. Each CDR3 is given with its conserved first and last residue. The D gene is left open where the match is weak. Size is omitted from some rows. Given values are once, few, many or a class for expanded clones.

CDR3nt	CDR3aa	v_gene	abundance	len	j_gene	d_gene
TGCAGTGCTAGAGATGTGTTAGCGGGGCCCCTGTACGAGCAGTACTTC	CSARDVLAGPLYEQYF	TRBV20-1	few	16	TRBJ2-7	TRBD2
TGTGCCAGCAGTTACTCTAATGGGGGTGGCTACACCTTC	CASSYSNGGGYTF	TRBV6-6	NA	13	TRBJ1-2	NA
TGTGCCAGCAGTACCAGCCTAGCCTCCTACAATGAGCAGTTCTTC	CASSTSLASYNEQFF	TRBV5-4	NA	15	TRBJ2-1	NA
TGCAGCGTAGCGCGGACTAGCGGGTCAAATGAGCAGTTCTTC	CSVARTSGSNEQFF	TRBV29-1	many	14	TRBJ2-1	TRBD2
TGTGCCAGTAGTATACGGGGGAAGGGTTCACCCCTCCACTTT	CASSIRGKGSPLHF	TRBV19	NA	14	TRBJ1-6	NA
TGCAGCGTGAGGACAGGGGCTAGGACTGAAGCTTTCTTT	CSVRTGARTEAFF	TRBV29-1	NA	13	TRBJ1-1	TRBD1
TGTGCCAGCAGCCTAGTCCTACAGGGCCCTACCTACGAGCAGTACTTC	CASSLVLQGPTYEQYF	TRBV11-2	few	16	TRBJ2-7	NA
TGTGCCAGCAGTCCACGGGAGAATCTCTTGTACAATGAGCAGTTCTTC	CASSPRENLLYNEQFF	TRBV12-3/TRBV12-4	few	16	TRBJ2-1	NA
TGTGCCAGTAGTACCCAGGATCATGGCTACACCTTC	CASSTQDHGYTF	TRBV19	few	12	TRBJ1-2	NA
TGTGCCAGCAGTTTCCGGCGGCCGAACACCGGGGAGCTGTTTTTT	CASSFRRPNTGELFF	TRBV12-3/TRBV12-4	NA	15	TRBJ2-2	NA
TGTGCCAGCAGCCCAAGGACTAGCGGGATCGACAATGAGCAGTTCTTC	CASSPRTSGIDNEQFF	TRBV21-1	NA	16	TRBJ2-1	NA
TGCAGTGCTAGTGATAGACCCCGGGGGGGCCTCACAGATACGCAGTATTTT	CSASDRPRGGLTDTQYF	TRBV20-1	NA	17	TRBJ2-3	TRBD2
TGTGCAGTGACGTCCGACTCCTACGAGCAGTACTTC	CAVTSDSYEQYF	TRBV2	few	12	TRBJ2-7	NA
TGTGCCAGCAGCCAAGGGGAGGGGGCGTATAGCAATCAGCCCCAGCATTTT	CASSQGEGAYSNQPQHF	TRBV4-2	NA	17	TRBJ1-5	TRBD1
TGTGCCAGCAATAGACAGAAATTTAATGAAAAACTGTTTTTT	CASNRQKFNEKLFF	TRBV2	NA	14	TRBJ1-4	NA
TGTGCCAGCAGTCGAGATACGACCGCCTATGGCTACACCTTC	CASSRDTTAYGYTF	TRBV28	NA	14	TRBJ1-2	NA
TGCAGCGTTGCCGGACAGGGGAATGCAGATACGCAGTATTTT	CSVAGQGNADTQYF	TRBV29-1	NA	14	TRBJ2-3	TRBD1